These 12 T cell receptor beta chains share one sample of origin, sequenced in a study of radiotherapy plus CTLA-4 blockade in lung cancer. The protocol was immunoSEQ multiplex PCR, while the TCRdb copy is restricted to in-frame clones and leaves out a portion. Here the sample spans 90,000 or so clones, around 82% being singletons. The sequencing used peripheral blood, collected from a patient treated with radiotherapy plus ipilimumab. Every receptor here comes from a human donor with non-small cell lung cancer who had stable disease on radiotherapy plus ipilimumab.

This rearrangement joins TRBV29-1 to TRBJ2-7; the D is unclear. CDR3 length: 12 residues. With 4 bases removed from V and 3 bases from J, the gap between germline ends came to 10 bases. Germline-derived CDR1 and CDR2 are SQVTM and ANQGSEA. CDR3 nucleotide sequence: TGCAGCGTTGCACTAACCGTCTACGAGCAGTACTTC. This encodes CSVALTVYEQYF.

The chain has TRBV7-3 and TRBJ2-1, with 9 bases identical to TRBD2. The CDR3 consists of 15 residues. Germline CDR1 and CDR2: SGHTA and FQGTGA. Trimming took 2 bases from V and 7 from J; bases not matched to a gene: 6. The CDR3 coding sequence is TGTGCCAGCAGCTTAGCGGGAGGGCCGAAAAATGAGCAGTTCTTC. The encoded protein is CASSLAGGPKNEQFF. The full variable domain, with the rest looked up from reference TRBV7-3 and TRBJ2-1, is GAGVSQTPSNKVTEKGKYVELRCDPISGHTALYWYRQSLGQGPEFLIYFQGTGAADDSGLPNDRFFAVRPEGSVSTLKIQRTERGDSAVYLCASSLAGGPKNEQFFGPGTRLTVL.

The V call is TRBV19, the J call TRBJ1-6; TRBD1 might be the D (6 bases). Germline lookup yields CDR1 LNHDA and CDR2 SQIVND (reference sequence). V was clipped by 5 bases and J by 8 bases, with 13 bases between them. CDR3 length: 14 residues. CDR3: CASSWGAVDSPLHF. The CDR3 coding sequence is TGTGCCAGTAGTTGGGGGGCGGTTGATTCACCCCTCCACTTT.

The chain joins TRBV30 to TRBJ2-7; 7 positions match TRBD1. Germline CDR1 reads GTSNPN; CDR2 reads SVGIG (reference sequence). Trimming at V came to 0 bases and at J to 6 bases, leaving 2 bases not matched to a gene. This CDR3 spans 12 amino acids. The CDR3: CAWSVRGREQYF. CDR3 in DNA: TGTGCCTGGAGTGTAAGGGGGCGCGAGCAGTACTTC.

This chain joins TRBV6-5 and TRBJ2-1; 13 nucleotides agree with TRBD2. The CDR3 length is 15 residues. V shed 2 bases and J 12 bases; nucleotides not matched to a gene: 7. Germline CDR1 MNHEY, CDR2 SVGAGI. The CDR3: CASSYPGLAGSAQFF. CDR3 coding DNA: TGTGCCAGCAGTTACCCGGGACTAGCGGGGTCCGCGCAGTTCTTC.

The chain joins TRBV6-6 to TRBJ2-5; D may be TRBD1 or TRBD2 (5 bases each). The germline V gene has CDR1 MNHNY and CDR2 SVGAGI (reference sequence). V lost 5 bases and J 11 bases, leaving 21 bases between the germline ends. The CDR3 sequence is 14 residues long. The CDR3, as DNA: TGTGCCAGCAGTCCCACCGGGACCGTGGGGGAGCAGTACTTC. Residues: CASSPTGTVGEQYF.

The genes are TRBV29-1 and TRBJ1-4; possibly TRBD1 for D (6 bases). V shed 4 bases and J shed 3 bases, with 12 bases lying between them. This CDR3 spans 14 amino acids. Germline V gene data show CDR1 as SQVTM and CDR2 as ANQGSEA. The DNA for the CDR3 is TGCAGCGTTGGCGGACAGTACGCTAATGAAAAACTGTTTTTT. Translated: CSVGGQYANEKLFF.

The rearrangement joins TRBV14 to TRBJ1-4; D remains unclear. Germline lookup yields CDR1 SGHDN and CDR2 FVKESK. Trimming took 4 bases from V and 8 from J, leaving 17 bases between them. The CDR3 totals 15 residues. This CDR3 reads CASSRDRMVGEKLFF. CDR3 coding DNA: TGTGCCAGCAGCCGAGACCGCATGGTCGGGGAAAAACTGTTTTTT.

V gene TRBV16 combines with J gene TRBJ2-5; the D is unclear. V lost 3 bases and J lost 2, with 10 bases in between. Germline CDR1 KGHSY, CDR2 FQNENV. The CDR3 has 14 residues. CDR3 DNA sequence: TGTGCCAGCAGCCACTTCCAAGGGCAAGAGACCCAGTACTTC. It translates to CASSHFQGQETQYF. The full variable domain, its missing parts supplied by reference TRBV16 and TRBJ2-5, is GEEVAQTPKHLVRGEGQKAKLYCAPIKGHSYVFWYQQVLKNEFKFLISFQNENVFDETGMPKERFSAKCLPNSPCSLEIQATKLEDSAVYFCASSHFQGQETQYFGPGTRLLVL.

The chain recombines TRBV7-2 with TRBJ2-1, with 10 bases matching TRBD2. The ends lost 6 bases at V and 4 bases at J; junction bases unmatched: 6. The CDR3 contains 15 residues. Germline loops: CDR1 SGHTA, CDR2 FQGNSA. CDR3 bases: TGTGCCAGCAGGAAAGCGGGGGGGCTGTACAATGAGCAGTTCTTC. This sequence encodes CASRKAGGLYNEQFF.

In nucleotides, the CDR3 is TGTGCCAGCAGTTACGGGCTGGGCGGGAGGGCGAATGAGCAGTTCTTC. Translation gives CASSYGLGGRANEQFF. This chain links TRBV6-5 with TRBJ2-1, with 9 bases fitting TRBD2. Trimming took 2 bases from V and 7 from J; bases not matched to a gene: 9. This CDR3 contains 16 residues. CDR1 is MNHEY, CDR2 SVGAGI, per germline.

The genes are TRBV19 and TRBJ2-7; tentatively, D is TRBD1 or TRBD2 (5 bases each). Germline V lookup: CDR1 LNHDA, CDR2 SQIVND (reference sequence). V was trimmed by 6 bases and J by 3 bases, leaving 15 bases between them. There are 14 residues in the CDR3. CDR3 amino acids: CASSQRGEHYEQYF. DNA of the CDR3: TGTGCCAGTAGCCAGCGAGGGGAGCACTACGAGCAGTACTTC.